These 4 T cell receptor beta chains were sequenced from one sample in a study of T cells after yellow fever vaccination. TCRdb redid the calling of the 5' RACE reads with MiXCR, one entry per CDR3 protein. The sample records a few hundred thousand distinct CDR3 sequences, about 3% being singletons. The sequences come from CD4+ T cells sorted from PBMCs, collected 10 days after the yellow fever booster vaccination. The receptors come from a man between 18 and 29 years old who received the YFV17D yellow fever vaccine.

The rearrangement uses TRBV6-5 and TRBJ2-5; D is possibly TRBD1 or TRBD2 (5 bases each). The germline V and J ends were trimmed by 0 bases and 7 bases, with 18 bases remaining between them. Per germline, CDR1 MNHEY and CDR2 SVGAGI. The CDR3 consists of 16 residues. CDR3 nucleotides: TGTGCCAGCAGTTACTCGGGGACCGATGTATCGGGGACCCAGTACTTC. Translation: CASSYSGTDVSGTQYF.

The chain links TRBV27 to TRBJ2-3; D perhaps matches TRBD2 (6 bases). The CDR3 extends over 17 amino acids. Germline V gene data show CDR1 as MNHEY and CDR2 as SMNVEV (reference sequence). Trimming shortened V by 4 bases and J by 2 bases, and 19 bases separated the two germline ends. Here the CDR3 DNA reads TGTGCCAGCAGTTCCAGGGACTTTCTAATTTACACAGATACGCAGTATTTT. Protein sequence: CASSSRDFLIYTDTQYF.

This clonotype was observed at least ten times. The rearrangement uses TRBV12-3 or TRBV12-4 and TRBJ2-2; 7 nucleotides align to TRBD2. This CDR3 contains 16 residues. The junction had 8 bases not matched to a gene; V was cut back by 4 bases and J by 3 bases. CDR3 in amino acids: CASSSPAGEDTGELFF. In nucleotides, the CDR3 is TGTGCCAGCAGTTCCCCCGCGGGGGAGGACACCGGGGAGCTGTTTTTT.

This clonotype was observed many times. CDR3 in amino acids: CASSPVGGGTEAFF. The CDR3, as DNA: TGCGCCAGCAGCCCCGTGGGTGGGGGCACTGAAGCTTTCTTT. V is TRBV5-1 and J is TRBJ1-1, with TRBD1 as a possible D gene (5 bases). Trimming took 4 bases from V and 4 from J, leaving 14 bases between them. CDR1 is SGHRS, CDR2 YFSETQ, per germline. The CDR3 loop spans 14 amino acids.